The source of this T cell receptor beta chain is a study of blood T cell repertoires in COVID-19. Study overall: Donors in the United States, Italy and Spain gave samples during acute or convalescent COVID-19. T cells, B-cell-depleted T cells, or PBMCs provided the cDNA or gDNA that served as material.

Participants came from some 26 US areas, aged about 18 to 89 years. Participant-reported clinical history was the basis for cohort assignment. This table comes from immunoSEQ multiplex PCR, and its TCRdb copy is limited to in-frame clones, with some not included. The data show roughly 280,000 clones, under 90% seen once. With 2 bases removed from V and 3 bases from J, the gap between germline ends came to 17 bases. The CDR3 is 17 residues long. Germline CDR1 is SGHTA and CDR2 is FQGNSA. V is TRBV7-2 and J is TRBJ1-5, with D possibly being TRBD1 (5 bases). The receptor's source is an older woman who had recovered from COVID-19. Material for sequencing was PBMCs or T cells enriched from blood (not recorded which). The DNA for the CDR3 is TGTGCCAGCAGCTTAACGGGCGGGGGATCTCACAATCAGCCCCAGCATTTT. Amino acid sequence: CASSLTGGGSHNQPQHF.